This record concerns one TCR beta chain sequence. Its antigen target is currently unknown. Qualities for individual bases were not recorded, and no much larger clone is one base off. Inclusive of the bounding cysteine and phenylalanine, the CDR3 is 13 residues long. Only the CDR3 part of the read is kept: 39 bases, read in frame from the first base. Trimming removed 2 bases from V and 9 bases from J, leaving 11 bases between the germline ends. The germline V gene encodes CDR1 SGHVS and CDR2 FQNEAQ. This record comes from a study of shared clonotypes between healthy human individuals (dated by TCRdb to about 2020). Context from the whole study: The cohort comprised a couple of women and a few men aged 18 to 49 years. For each donor, three plates each were used for CD4 naive and CD4 memory, two plates were used for CD8 naive, and one plate was used for CD8 memory. Blood TCR repertoires of about 5 healthy adults were deeply sequenced to estimate repertoire size and the extent of clonotype sharing between individuals. To increase sequencing depth and limit assay-specific biases, different laboratories used diverse techniques to prepare libraries and sequence TCR repertoires. Between about 0.94 and 8.9 billion PBMCs per donor were obtained by leukapheresis. General study outcomes and caveats: Larger estimated clonotype richness was generally found for naive subsets than for memory subsets. Because the study included a small number of donors, the genetic and exposure-history diversity represented was limited. Sampling was restricted to blood, and TCR repertoires in tissues likely differ from the TCR repertoires found in blood. Even with the large sequencing depth, rarefaction of the sorted-subset datasets indicated that sequencing was incomplete. Based on pairwise subsampling, the degree of clonotype sharing among donors was expected to be affected by sequencing depth. About 5% of naive CD4, around 3.5% of naive CD8, 2.3% of memory CD4, and more than 0.35% of memory CD8 clonotypes were shared across a few donors. Clonotypes shared by all four sorted-subset donors showed higher generation probabilities than non-shared clonotypes.

CD8 naive samples were CD45RO-negative cells positively selected for CCR7, giving a CD45RA+CCR7+ population that excluded TemRA cells. The donors were healthy, HIV-negative adults who had no recently reported acute infections or vaccinations. Only Caucasian adults living in Nashville, Tennessee, USA were represented among the donors. Blood was obtained by leukapheresis, after which PBMCs were separated by Ficoll-Histopaque density gradient centrifugation and cryopreserved in liquid nitrogen vapor phase. Analytical flow cytometry was used to check the purity and quantity of every magnetically sorted T cell population. From each sorted fraction, genomic DNA was isolated and quantified by UV absorbance on a Nanodrop 2000c. Using the deep immunoSEQ assay, TCR CDR3 regions were amplified from genomic DNA by multiplex PCR. Extracted genomic DNA from each cell subset was spread evenly across all wells of several immunoSEQ 96-well plates, with each plate serving as a replicate. For sorted subsets, roughly 200 ng of genomic DNA, equivalent to 30,000 or so T cell genomes, went into each replicate PCR. Purified libraries were measured with a Qubit 3.0 fluorometer, size-checked on a Bioanalyzer 2100, and measured again with the KAPA Library Quantification kit. Every immunoSEQ 96-well plate was sequenced on a separate single-read 150-cycle Illumina NextSeq 550 flow cell. For the original study's pipeline: Because the immunoSEQ output included only junctional sequences and no quality scores, the filtering could not be the same as the filtering used for full-length reads. Sequences were annotated with PyIR, a Python wrapper for IgBLAST v1.9, and V/J genes and CDR3 were assigned using IMGT germline references. Reads were removed for weak V/J assignments (E-value above 1e-6), missing CDR3, stop codons, out-of-frame junctions, or ambiguous translated residues. V3J clonotypes were defined as sequences sharing an identical inferred V gene, J gene, and CDR3 amino acid sequence. The percentage overlap between two repertoires was calculated by dividing the number of shared unique clonotypes by the size of the smaller repertoire. Richness of each repertoire was evaluated using RTK rarefaction, the Chao1 estimator, and Recon v2.1 estimates of unobserved clonotypes. Generation probabilities were computed with OLGA for all TCRbeta clonotypes obtained by the gDNA method from a handful of donors. The immuneACCESS repertoire file appears here via TCRdb, limited to in-frame rearrangements. These files lack a portion of the clones; in checked studies, under half of the deficit traces to unresolved V genes, and the cause of the others is not known. V and J calls and clone size are as listed in that table; D and trimming were resolved from the DNA. The sample table shows hundreds of thousands of clones, and about 95% are seen once. The ten largest make up roughly 0.1% of the sample.

This receptor was identified in a woman under 40 in good health. In this chain, TRBV7-8 is recombined with TRBJ2-1, with the D gene uncertain. Sequenced input: naive CD8+ T cells sorted from blood. The label giving this sample's cell subset or site can be read as: CD45RA+CCR7+. The DNA sequence follows: TGTGCCAGCAGCTTATTGGGTGGAAGTGAGCAGTTCTTC. It codes for CASSLLGGSEQFF. Full variable domain (CDR3 extended with the reference TRBV7-8 and TRBJ2-1 proteins): GAGVSQSPRYKVAKRGQDVALRCDPISGHVSLFWYQQALGQGPEFLTYFQNEAQLDKSGLPSDRFFAERPEGSVSTLKIQRTQQEDSAVYLCASSLLGGSEQFFGPGTRLTVL.